This T cell receptor (beta chain) was recorded in a study of cytomegalovirus exposure and HLA in healthy donors. Study-wide context: Prior work identified 120 million or so unique TCR beta sequences in some 200 million T cells.

Regarding this clone: The antigen is unknown.

The CDR3 totals 16 residues. V was clipped by 0 bases and J by 6 bases, with 16 bases between them. Germline values: CDR1 SGHDT, CDR2 YYEEEE. The PCR contained 60 Vbeta and 13 Jbeta primers. Assay used: immunoSEQ multiplex PCR; TCRdb lists only in-frame clones, some missing. The table shows more than 80,000 clones, with approximately 72% occurring only once. Whereas donors were nominally healthy upon sampling, unrecorded immune exposures were probable. Study conclusions and caveats: Later on, an analysis found that several of the most significant clusters appeared to be linked to common viral pathogens, which included parvovirus B19.

Sequences were obtained from PBMCs. The chain joins TRBV5-6 to TRBJ1-5, with a tentative D call TRBD1 (6 bases). The clonotype comes from a woman aged 70-85 years in good health and CMV-seropositive. The CDR3 reads CASSLEGVSGTQPQHF. The CDR3 region has the DNA TGTGCCAGCAGCTTGGAGGGGGTCTCAGGTACTCAGCCCCAGCATTTT.